Sequencing of this TCR beta chain was carried out in a study of blood T cells in healthy people across ages. A second roughly 6 to 12 cycle PCR used barcoded and J-beta primers. TCRdb fed the 5' RACE reads into MiXCR, producing one record per CDR3 protein. The data show approximately 940,000 distinct CDR3 sequences, roughly 48% seen once. Trimming pared 5 bases from V and 4 bases from J, leaving 8 bases between. Per germline, CDR1 LGHDT and CDR2 YNNKEL (reference sequence). The CDR3 has 12 amino acids. Worth noting for this clonotype: The conserved final phenylalanine or tryptophan is absent from the CDR3, which likely points to a read error.

The chain employs TRBV3-1 and TRBJ1-2; D ambiguous. This receptor was obtained from a man aged 30 to 45 in good health. The specimen was blood. CDR3 loop: CASSYDSYGYTL. Written as DNA, the CDR3 is TGTGCCAGCAGCTACGATAGCTATGGCTACACCTTA.